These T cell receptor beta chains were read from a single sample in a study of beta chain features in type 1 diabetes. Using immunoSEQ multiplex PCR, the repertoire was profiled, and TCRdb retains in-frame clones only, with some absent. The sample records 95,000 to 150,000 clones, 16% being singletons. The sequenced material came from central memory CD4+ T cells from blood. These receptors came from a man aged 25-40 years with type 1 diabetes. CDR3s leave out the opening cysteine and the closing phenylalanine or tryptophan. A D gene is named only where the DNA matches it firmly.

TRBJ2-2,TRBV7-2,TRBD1,ASSYQGENTGELF
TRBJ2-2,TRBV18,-,ASSPTLTGNTGELF
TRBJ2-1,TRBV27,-,ASSFRQLNEQF
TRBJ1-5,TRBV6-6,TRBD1,ASRETGVGQPQH
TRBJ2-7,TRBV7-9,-,ASSPGTFYEQY
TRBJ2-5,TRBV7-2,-,ASSAPAFRETQY
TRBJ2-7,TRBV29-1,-,SVAGLTYEQY
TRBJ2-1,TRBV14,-,ASSPHMAGLYEQF
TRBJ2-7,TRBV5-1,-,ASSRGQGSSYEQY
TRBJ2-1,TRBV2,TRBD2,ASSRTRGSYNEQF
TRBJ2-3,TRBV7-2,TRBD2,ASSPGTSEADTQY
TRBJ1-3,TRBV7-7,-,ASSLTTVGDSAIY
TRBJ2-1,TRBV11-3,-,ASSSGALWGNEQF
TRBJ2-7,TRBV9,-,ASSAPAGTDYEQC
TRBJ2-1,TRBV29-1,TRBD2,SVDRGTSGLYNEQF